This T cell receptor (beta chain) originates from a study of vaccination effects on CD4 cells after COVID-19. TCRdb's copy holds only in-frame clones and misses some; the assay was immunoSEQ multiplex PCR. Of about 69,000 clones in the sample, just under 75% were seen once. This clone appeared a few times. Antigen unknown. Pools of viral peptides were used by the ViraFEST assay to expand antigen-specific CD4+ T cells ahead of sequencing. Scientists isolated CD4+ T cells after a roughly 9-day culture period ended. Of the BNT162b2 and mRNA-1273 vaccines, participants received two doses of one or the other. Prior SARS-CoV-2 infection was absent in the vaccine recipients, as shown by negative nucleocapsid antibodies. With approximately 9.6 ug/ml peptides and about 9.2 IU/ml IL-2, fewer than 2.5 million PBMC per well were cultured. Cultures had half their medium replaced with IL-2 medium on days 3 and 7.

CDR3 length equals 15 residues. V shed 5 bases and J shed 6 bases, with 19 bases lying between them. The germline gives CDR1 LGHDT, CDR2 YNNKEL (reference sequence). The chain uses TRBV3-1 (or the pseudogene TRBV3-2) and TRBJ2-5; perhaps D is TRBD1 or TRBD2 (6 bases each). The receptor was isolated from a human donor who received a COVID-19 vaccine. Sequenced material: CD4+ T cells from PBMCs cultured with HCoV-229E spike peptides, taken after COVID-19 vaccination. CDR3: CASSRTPGAPKTQYF. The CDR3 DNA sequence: TGTGCCAGCAGCAGGACCCCGGGGGCCCCCAAGACCCAGTACTTC.